The 10 T cell receptor beta chains reported below all come from one sample, sequenced in a study of blood T cell repertoires in COVID-19. TCRdb's copy holds only in-frame clones and misses some; the assay was immunoSEQ multiplex PCR. Among fewer than 90,000 clones listed, more than 70% were seen once. The sample consisted of peripheral blood. Every receptor here comes from a woman of 80 years or more with acute or convalescent COVID-19.

The chain recombines TRBV7-6 with TRBJ2-4, with D maybe TRBD2 (6 bases). From germline, CDR1 is SGHVS and CDR2 FNYEAQ. Deletions cut 6 bases from V and 0 bases from J, with 24 bases between. The CDR3 is 19 amino acids. As DNA, the CDR3 is TGTGCCAGCAGTTGGAGGGGAGCTACTATGAGCCTAGCCAAAAACATTCAGTACTTC. Translating gives CASSWRGATMSLAKNIQYF.

The V and J genes are TRBV10-3 and TRBJ2-3; 9 bases agree with TRBD1. From germline, CDR1 is ENHRY and CDR2 SYGVKD. V gave up 5 bases and J gave up 3 bases; unmatched junction bases: 3. CDR3 length: 14 residues. CDR3 residues: CAISWDRETDTQYF. The CDR3 DNA follows: TGTGCCATCAGTTGGGACAGGGAGACAGATACGCAGTATTTT.

V is TRBV7-9 and J is TRBJ1-4; tentative D call: TRBD1 (6 bases). Per germline, CDR1 SEHNR and CDR2 FQNEAQ (reference sequence). This CDR3 comprises 14 residues. V lost 1 base, J lost 5 bases, and 8 bases lay in between. DNA of the CDR3: TGTGCCAGCAGCTTAGGCAGGGGAAATGAAAAACTGTTTTTT. It specifies CASSLGRGNEKLFF.

The chain joins TRBV5-1 to TRBJ2-3, with 8 bases that match TRBD1. This CDR3 has 15 amino acids. Trimming took 4 bases from V and 0 from J; bases not matched to a gene: 4. Germline assignment: CDR1 SGHRS and CDR2 YFSETQ. In DNA, the CDR3 is TGCGCCAGCAGCCACGACAGGGGTAGCACAGATACGCAGTATTTT. This encodes CASSHDRGSTDTQYF.

This clone was observed a single time. CDR3 DNA: TGTGCCAGCAGTTACTCGAGTCAGGGTGCCTACGAGCAGTACTTC. Protein: CASSYSSQGAYEQYF. The rearrangement uses TRBV6-5 and TRBJ2-7; possible D gene TRBD1, 5 bases. Trimming shortened V by 0 bases and J by 2 bases, and 11 bases separated the two germline ends. Germline CDR1 and CDR2: MNHEY and SVGAGI. The CDR3 loop spans 15 amino acids.

CDR3 sequence: CASSESLTLGEAQHF. The CDR3 nucleotides are TGTGCCAGCAGTGAAAGTCTGACTCTGGGGGAGGCCCAGCATTTT. This chain connects TRBV6-1 to TRBJ1-5, with D maybe TRBD1 (5 bases). CDR3 length: 15 amino acids. The V end was cut by 2 bases, the J end by 11 bases, with 19 bases between. Germline loops: CDR1 MNHNS, CDR2 SASEGT.

V usage is TRBV28 and J usage is TRBJ1-2; D is unclear. Germline-derived CDR1 and CDR2 are MDHEN and SYDVKM. The CDR3 loop spans 14 amino acids. The V and J ends lost 6 bases and 4 bases respectively, with 15 bases between them. CDR3 residues: CASRTEQRAYGYTF. The DNA for the CDR3 is TGTGCCAGCAGGACGGAACAGCGGGCCTATGGCTACACCTTC.

The rearrangement joins TRBV6-2 or TRBV6-3 to TRBJ1-2; weak D call: TRBD1 (6 bases). Trimming removed 4 bases at V and 5 bases at J, with 14 bases between. Germline assignment: CDR1 MNHEY and CDR2 SVGEGT. This CDR3 comprises 14 residues. CDR3 sequence: CASSSTYRDYGYTF. CDR3 DNA: TGTGCCAGCAGTTCCACCTACAGGGATTATGGCTACACCTTC.

The J gene is TRBJ1-1, the V gene TRBV21-1. TRBV21-1 is classified as a pseudogene. This CDR3 has 14 amino acids. CDR3 loop: CASSLRRGQSSAFF. The DNA for the CDR3 is TGTGCCAGCAGCCTAAGGAGGGGCCAGTCTTCGGCTTTCTTT.

The V call is TRBV2, the J call TRBJ1-1; TRBD1 matches 7 bases. Germline assignment: CDR1 SNHLY and CDR2 FYNNEI. The V gene end was trimmed by 4 bases and the J gene end by 1 base; junction bases not matched to a gene: 6. CDR3 length: 15 residues. The CDR3 DNA is TGTGCCAGCAGTGTAACCGGGACAGCGAACACTGAAGCTTTCTTT. As protein: CASSVTGTANTEAFF.